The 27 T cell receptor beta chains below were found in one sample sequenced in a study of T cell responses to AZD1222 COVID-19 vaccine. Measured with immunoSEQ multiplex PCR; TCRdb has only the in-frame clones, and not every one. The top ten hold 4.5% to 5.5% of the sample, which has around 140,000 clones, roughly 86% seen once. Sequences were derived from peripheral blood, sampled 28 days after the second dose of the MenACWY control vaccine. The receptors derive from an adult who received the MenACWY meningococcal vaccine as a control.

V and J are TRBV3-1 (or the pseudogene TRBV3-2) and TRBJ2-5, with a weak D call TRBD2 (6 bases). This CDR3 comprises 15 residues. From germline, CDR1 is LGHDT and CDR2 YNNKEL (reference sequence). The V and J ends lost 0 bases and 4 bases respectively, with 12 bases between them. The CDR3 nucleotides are TGTGCCAGCAGCCAAGAGGGGCTAGCGATAGAGACCCAGTACTTC. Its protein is CASSQEGLAIETQYF.

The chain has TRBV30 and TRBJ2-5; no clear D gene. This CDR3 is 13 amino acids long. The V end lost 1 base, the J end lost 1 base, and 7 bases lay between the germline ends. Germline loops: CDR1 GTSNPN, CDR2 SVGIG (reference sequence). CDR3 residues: CAWSGAPQETQYF. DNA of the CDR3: TGTGCCTGGAGTGGGGCTCCCCAAGAGACCCAGTACTTC.

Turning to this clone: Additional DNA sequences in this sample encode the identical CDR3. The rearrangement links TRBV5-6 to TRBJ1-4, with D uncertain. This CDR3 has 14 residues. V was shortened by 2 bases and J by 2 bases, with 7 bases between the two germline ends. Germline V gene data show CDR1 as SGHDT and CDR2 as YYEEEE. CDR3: CASSFKQTNEKLFF. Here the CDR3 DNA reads TGTGCCAGCAGCTTTAAGCAGACTAATGAAAAACTGTTTTTT.

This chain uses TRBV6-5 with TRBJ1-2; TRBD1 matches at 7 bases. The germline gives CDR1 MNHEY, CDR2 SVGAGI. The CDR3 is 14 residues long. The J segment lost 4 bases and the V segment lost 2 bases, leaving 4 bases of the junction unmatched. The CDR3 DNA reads TGTGCCAGCAGTTACGGGGGGACAGCCTATGGCTACACCTTC. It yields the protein CASSYGGTAYGYTF.

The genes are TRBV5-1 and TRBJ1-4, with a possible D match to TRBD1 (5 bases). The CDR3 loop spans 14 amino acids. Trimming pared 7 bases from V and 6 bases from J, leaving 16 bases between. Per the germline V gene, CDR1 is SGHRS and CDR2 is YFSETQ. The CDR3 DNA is TGCGCCAGCCCCCCCGGGGCTGGGGATGAAAAACTGTTTTTT. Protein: CASPPGAGDEKLFF.

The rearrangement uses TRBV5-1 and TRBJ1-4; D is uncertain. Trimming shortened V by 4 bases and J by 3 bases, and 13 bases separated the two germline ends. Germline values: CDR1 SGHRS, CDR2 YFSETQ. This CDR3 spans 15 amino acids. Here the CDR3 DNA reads TGCGCCAGCAGCGATACACGATCAGCTAATGAAAAACTGTTTTTT. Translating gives CASSDTRSANEKLFF. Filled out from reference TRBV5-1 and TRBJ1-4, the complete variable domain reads KAGVTQTPRYLIKTRGQQVTLSCSPISGHRSVSWYQQTPGQGLQFLFEYFSETQRNKGNFPGRFSGRQFSNSRSEMNVSTLELGDSALYLCASSDTRSANEKLFFGSGTQLSVL.

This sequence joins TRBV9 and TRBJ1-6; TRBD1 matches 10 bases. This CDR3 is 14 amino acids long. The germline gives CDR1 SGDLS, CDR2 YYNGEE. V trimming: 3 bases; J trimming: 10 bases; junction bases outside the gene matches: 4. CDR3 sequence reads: CASSDDRGLSPLHF. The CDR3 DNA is TGTGCCAGCAGCGACGACAGGGGGCTCTCACCCCTCCACTTT.

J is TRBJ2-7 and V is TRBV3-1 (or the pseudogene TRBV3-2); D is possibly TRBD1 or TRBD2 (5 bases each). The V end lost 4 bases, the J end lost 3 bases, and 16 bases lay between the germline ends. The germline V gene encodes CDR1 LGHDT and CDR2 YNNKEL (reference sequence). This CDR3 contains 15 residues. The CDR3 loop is CASSPYRDGDYEQYF. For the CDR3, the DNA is TGTGCCAGCAGCCCTTACCGGGACGGAGACTACGAGCAGTACTTC.

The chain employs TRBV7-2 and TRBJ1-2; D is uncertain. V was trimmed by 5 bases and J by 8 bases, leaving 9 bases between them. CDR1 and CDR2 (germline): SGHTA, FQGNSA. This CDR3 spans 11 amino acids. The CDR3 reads CASSDLEGYTF. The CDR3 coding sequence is TGTGCCAGCAGCGACCTGGAGGGCTACACCTTC.

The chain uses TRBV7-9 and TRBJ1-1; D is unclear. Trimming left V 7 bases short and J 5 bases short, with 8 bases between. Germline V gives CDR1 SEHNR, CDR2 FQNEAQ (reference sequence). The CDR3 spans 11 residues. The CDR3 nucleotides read TGTGCCAGCAATAGGGTTACTGAAGCTTTCTTT. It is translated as CASNRVTEAFF.

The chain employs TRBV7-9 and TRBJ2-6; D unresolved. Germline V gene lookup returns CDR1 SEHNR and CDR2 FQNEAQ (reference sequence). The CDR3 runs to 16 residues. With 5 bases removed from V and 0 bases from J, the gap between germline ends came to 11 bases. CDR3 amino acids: CASSLHLPSGANVLTF. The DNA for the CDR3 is TGTGCCAGCAGCCTCCATCTTCCCTCTGGGGCCAACGTCCTGACTTTC.

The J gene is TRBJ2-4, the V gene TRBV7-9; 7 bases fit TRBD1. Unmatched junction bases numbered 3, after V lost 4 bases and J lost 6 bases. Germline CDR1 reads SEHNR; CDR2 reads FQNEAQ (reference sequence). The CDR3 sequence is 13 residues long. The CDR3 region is CASSWAGGNIQYF. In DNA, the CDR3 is TGTGCCAGCAGCTGGGCAGGGGGAAACATTCAGTACTTC. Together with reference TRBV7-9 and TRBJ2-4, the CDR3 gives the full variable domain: DTGVSQNPRHKITKRGQNVTFRCDPISEHNRLYWYRQTLGQGPEFLTYFQNEAQLEKSRLLSDRFSAERPKGSFSTLEIQRTEQGDSAMYLCASSWAGGNIQYFGAGTRLSVL.

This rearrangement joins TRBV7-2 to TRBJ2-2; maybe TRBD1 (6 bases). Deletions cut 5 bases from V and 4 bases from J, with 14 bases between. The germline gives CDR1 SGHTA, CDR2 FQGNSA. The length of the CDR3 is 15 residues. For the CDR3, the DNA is TGTGCCAGCAGCCCACAGGGTTTATCCACCGGGGAGCTGTTTTTT. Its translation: CASSPQGLSTGELFF.

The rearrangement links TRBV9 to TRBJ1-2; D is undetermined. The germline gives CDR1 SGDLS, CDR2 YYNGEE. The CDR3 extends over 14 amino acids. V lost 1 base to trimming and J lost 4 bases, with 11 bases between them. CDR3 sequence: CASSVSRLGYGYTF. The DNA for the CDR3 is TGTGCCAGCAGCGTATCTCGATTGGGCTATGGCTACACCTTC.

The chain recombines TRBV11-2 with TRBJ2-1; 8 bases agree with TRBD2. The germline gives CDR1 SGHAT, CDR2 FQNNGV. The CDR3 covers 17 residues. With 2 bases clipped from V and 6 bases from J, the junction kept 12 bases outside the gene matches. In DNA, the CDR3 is TGTGCCAGCAGCTTAACGGTTGGTTCCGGGACTAGCAATGAGCAGTTCTTC. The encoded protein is CASSLTVGSGTSNEQFF. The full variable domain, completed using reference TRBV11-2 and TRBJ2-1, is EAGVAQSPRYKIIEKRQSVAFWCNPISGHATLYWYQQILGQGPKLLIQFQNNGVVDDSQLPKDRFSAERLKGVDSTLKIQPAKLEDSAVYLCASSLTVGSGTSNEQFFGPGTRLTVL.

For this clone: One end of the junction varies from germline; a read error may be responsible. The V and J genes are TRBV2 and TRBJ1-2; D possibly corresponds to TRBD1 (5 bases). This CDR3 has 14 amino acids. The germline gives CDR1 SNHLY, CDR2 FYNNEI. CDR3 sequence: CASSEALGAVELLF. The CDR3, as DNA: TGTGCCAGCAGTGAAGCGCTTGGGGCCGTTGAACTCCTCTTC. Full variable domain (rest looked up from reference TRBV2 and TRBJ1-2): EPEVTQTPSHQVTQMGQEVILRCVPISNHLYFYWYRQILGQKVEFLVSFYNNEISEKSEIFDDQFSVERPDGSNFTLKIRSTKLEDSAMYFCASSEALGAVELLFGSGTRLTVV.

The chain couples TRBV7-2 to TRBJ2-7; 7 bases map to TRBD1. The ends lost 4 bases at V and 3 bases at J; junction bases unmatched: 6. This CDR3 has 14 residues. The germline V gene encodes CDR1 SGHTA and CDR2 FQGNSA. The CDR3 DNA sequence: TGTGCCAGCAGCTCTAGGGACAGAGTCTACGAGCAGTACTTC. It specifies CASSSRDRVYEQYF.

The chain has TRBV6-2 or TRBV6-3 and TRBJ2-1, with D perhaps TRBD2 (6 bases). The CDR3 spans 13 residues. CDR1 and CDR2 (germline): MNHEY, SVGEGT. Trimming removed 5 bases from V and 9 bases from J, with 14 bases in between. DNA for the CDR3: TGTGCCAGCAGTCCATGGCAGGGAGGTGAGCAGTTCTTC. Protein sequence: CASSPWQGGEQFF.

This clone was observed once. CDR3 region: CASSDSSGYTF. CDR3 DNA: TGTGCCAGCAGTGATTCCAGTGGCTACACCTTC. The gene calls are TRBV2 and TRBJ1-2; D is ambiguous. Deletions cut 3 bases from V and 7 bases from J, with 6 bases between. Germline assignment: CDR1 SNHLY and CDR2 FYNNEI. The CDR3 consists of 11 residues.

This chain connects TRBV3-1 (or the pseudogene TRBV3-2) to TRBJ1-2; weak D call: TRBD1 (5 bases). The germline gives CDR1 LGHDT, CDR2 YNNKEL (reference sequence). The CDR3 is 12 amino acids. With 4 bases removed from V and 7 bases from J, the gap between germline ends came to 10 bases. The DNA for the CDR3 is TGTGCCAGCAGCCTCAGGGTTTCTGGCTACACCTTC. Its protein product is CASSLRVSGYTF.

CDR3 coding DNA: TGTGCCAGTAGTAGGACTAGCGGGGGGTCGGGGGAGCTGTTTTTT. The encoded protein is CASSRTSGGSGELFF. The chain is built from TRBV19 and TRBJ2-2; 14 nucleotides align to TRBD2. Germline V gene lookup returns CDR1 LNHDA and CDR2 SQIVND (reference sequence). V shed 4 bases and J 8 bases; nucleotides not matched to a gene: 3. The CDR3 is 15 residues long.

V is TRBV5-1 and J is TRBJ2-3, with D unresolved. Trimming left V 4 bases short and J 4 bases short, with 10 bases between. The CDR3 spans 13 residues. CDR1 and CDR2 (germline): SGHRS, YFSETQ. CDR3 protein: CASSEASPDTQYF. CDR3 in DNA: TGCGCCAGCAGCGAAGCCTCCCCAGATACGCAGTATTTT. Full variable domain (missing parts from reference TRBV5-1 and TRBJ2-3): KAGVTQTPRYLIKTRGQQVTLSCSPISGHRSVSWYQQTPGQGLQFLFEYFSETQRNKGNFPGRFSGRQFSNSRSEMNVSTLELGDSALYLCASSEASPDTQYFGPGTRLTVL.

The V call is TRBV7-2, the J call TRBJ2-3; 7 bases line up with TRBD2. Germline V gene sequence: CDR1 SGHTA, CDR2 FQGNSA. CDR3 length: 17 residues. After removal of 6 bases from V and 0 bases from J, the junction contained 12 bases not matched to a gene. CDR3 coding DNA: TGTGCCAGCAGTCTTGGCCTAGCGGAAACTAGCACAGATACGCAGTATTTT. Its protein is CASSLGLAETSTDTQYF.

CDR3 DNA sequence: TGTGCCAGCAGTTACAGGGGCGACGGGGAGCTGTTTTTT. Residues: CASSYRGDGELFF. The rearrangement uses TRBV11-2 and TRBJ2-2; 7 nucleotides line up with TRBD1. Trimming cost V 6 bases and J 7 bases; bases outside gene matches: 5. Germline values: CDR1 SGHAT, CDR2 FQNNGV. There are 13 residues in the CDR3.

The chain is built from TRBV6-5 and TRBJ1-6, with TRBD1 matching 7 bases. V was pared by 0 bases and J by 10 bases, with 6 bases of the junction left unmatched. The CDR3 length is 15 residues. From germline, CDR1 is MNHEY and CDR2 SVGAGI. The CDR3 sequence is CASSYSTGKNSPLHF. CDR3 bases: TGTGCCAGCAGTTACTCGACAGGGAAGAACTCACCCCTCCACTTT.

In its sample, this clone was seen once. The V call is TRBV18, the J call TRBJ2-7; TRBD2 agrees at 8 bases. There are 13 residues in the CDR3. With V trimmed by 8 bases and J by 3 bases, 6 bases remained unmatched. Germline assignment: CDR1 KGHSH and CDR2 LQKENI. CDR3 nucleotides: TGTGCCAGCCAGGGACTAGAGAGCTACGAGCAGTACTTC. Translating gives CASQGLESYEQYF.

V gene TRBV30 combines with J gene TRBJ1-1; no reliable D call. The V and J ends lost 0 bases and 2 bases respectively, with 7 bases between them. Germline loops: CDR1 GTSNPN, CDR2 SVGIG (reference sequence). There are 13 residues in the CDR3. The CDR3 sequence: CAWSVGLNTEAFF. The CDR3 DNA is TGTGCCTGGAGTGTAGGGCTCAACACTGAAGCTTTCTTT.